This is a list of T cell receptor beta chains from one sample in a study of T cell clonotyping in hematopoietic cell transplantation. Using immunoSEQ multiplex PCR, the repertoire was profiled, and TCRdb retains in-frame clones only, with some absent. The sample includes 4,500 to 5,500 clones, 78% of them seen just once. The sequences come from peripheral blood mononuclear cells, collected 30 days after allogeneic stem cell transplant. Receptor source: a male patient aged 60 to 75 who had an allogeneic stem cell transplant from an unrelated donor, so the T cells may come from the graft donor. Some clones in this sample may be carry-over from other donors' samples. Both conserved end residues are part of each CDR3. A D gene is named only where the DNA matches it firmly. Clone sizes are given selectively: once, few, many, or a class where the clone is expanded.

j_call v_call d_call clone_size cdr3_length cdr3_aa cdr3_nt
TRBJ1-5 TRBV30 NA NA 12 CAWSLGGEPQHF TGTGCCTGGAGCCTGGGGGGCGAGCCCCAGCATTTT
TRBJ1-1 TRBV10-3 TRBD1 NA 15 CAISGWDSGGTEAFF TGTGCCATCAGTGGGTGGGACAGCGGGGGTACTGAAGCTTTCTTT
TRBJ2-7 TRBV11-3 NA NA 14 CASSLGLKDSTQYF TGTGCCAGCAGCTTAGGACTAAAAGACAGTACACAGTACTTC
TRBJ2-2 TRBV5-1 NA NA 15 CASYTGQPNTGELFF TGCGCCAGCTATACCGGACAACCGAACACCGGGGAGCTGTTTTTT
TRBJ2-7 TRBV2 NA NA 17 CASSEFETPYTFYEQYF TGTGCCAGCAGTGAATTTGAGACCCCCTACACCTTCTACGAGCAGTACTTC
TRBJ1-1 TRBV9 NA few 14 CASSVVDMGTEAFF TGTGCCAGCAGCGTAGTTGACATGGGGACTGAAGCTTTCTTT
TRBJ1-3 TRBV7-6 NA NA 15 CASSLTGSAGNTIYF TGTGCCAGCAGCTTAACAGGGTCGGCGGGAAACACCATATATTTT
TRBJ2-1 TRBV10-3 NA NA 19 CAISEPQGRDSFLYNEQFF TGTGCCATCAGTGAGCCACAGGGGAGGGATAGTTTCCTTTACAATGAGCAGTTCTTC
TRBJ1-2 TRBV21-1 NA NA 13 CASWLGPNYGYTF TGTGCCAGCTGGCTGGGTCCTAACTATGGCTACACCTTC
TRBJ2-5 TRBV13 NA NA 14 CASSLRARVETQYF TGTGCCAGCAGCCTACGGGCCAGGGTTGAGACCCAGTACTTC
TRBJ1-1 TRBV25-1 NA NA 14 CASSKLGGPTEAFF TGTGCCAGCAGCAAATTGGGGGGACCAACTGAAGCTTTCTTT
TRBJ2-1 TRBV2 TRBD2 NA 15 CASSGTSGGANEQFF TGTGCCAGCAGTGGGACTAGCGGGGGGGCTAATGAGCAGTTCTTC
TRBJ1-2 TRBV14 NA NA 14 CASSPLQGVYGYTF TGTGCCAGCAGCCCTTTACAGGGAGTCTATGGCTACACCTTC
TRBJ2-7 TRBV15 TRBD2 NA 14 CATSRDLAAYEQYF TGTGCCACCAGCAGAGATCTAGCGGCCTACGAGCAGTACTTC
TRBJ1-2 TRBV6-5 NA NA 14 CASSYGRGLQGYTF TGTGCCAGCAGTTACGGTAGGGGTCTACAGGGCTACACCTTC
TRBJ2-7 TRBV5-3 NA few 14 CARSCWGIQSEQYF TGTGCCAGAAGCTGCTGGGGCATCCAGTCTGAGCAGTACTTC
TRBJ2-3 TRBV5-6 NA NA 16 CASSLRGTTGTDTQYF TGTGCCAGCAGCTTGCGGGGTACCACTGGCACAGATACGCAGTATTTT
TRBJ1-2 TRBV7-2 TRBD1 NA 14 CASSPGQGYYGYTF TGTGCCAGCAGCCCTGGACAGGGATACTATGGCTACACCTTC
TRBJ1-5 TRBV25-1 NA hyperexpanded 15 CASSEGNGVSESQHF TGTGCCAGCAGTGAAGGAAACGGTGTCTCGGAGTCCCAGCATTTT
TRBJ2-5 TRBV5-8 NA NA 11 CASRDQETQYF TGTGCCAGCAGGGATCAAGAGACCCAGTACTTC
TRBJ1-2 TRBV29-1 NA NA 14 CSVEERPLIYGYTF TGCAGCGTTGAAGAGCGACCACTGATCTATGGCTACACCTTC
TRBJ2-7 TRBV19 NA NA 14 CASTPCADSYEQYF TGTGCCAGTACACCTTGCGCGGATTCCTACGAGCAGTACTTC